What follows are 32 T cell receptor beta chains derived from one specimen sequenced in a study of T cell repertoires in cytomegalovirus infection. No cognate antigen is known for these TCRs. Each CDR3 protein is one row after TCRdb ran MiXCR on the reads. The sample contains about 83,000 distinct CDR3 sequences, approximately 30% of which appear only once. Sequenced here: CD8+ T cells from cultured PBMCs, sampled from culture after CMV antigen stimulation. The receptors come from a human donor in good health (CMV status not recorded). Some clones in this sample may be carry-over from other donors' samples.

This clonotype was detected only a few times. The V gene is TRBV7-6, the J gene TRBJ2-1, with a possible D match to TRBD2 (7 bases). Trimming pared 3 bases from V and 8 bases from J, leaving 17 bases between. The germline CDR1 and CDR2 sequences are SGHVS and FNYEAQ. CDR3 length: 15 amino acids. For the CDR3, the DNA is TGTGCCAGCAGCTTTTTGGGGGGGGGCCCAGATGAGCAGTTCTTC. This translates into CASSFLGGGPDEQFF.

This clonotype was detected only once. The V gene is TRBV14, the J gene TRBJ2-1; the D call may be TRBD1 or TRBD2 (6 bases each). This CDR3 has 17 residues. The germline CDR1 and CDR2 sequences are SGHDN and FVKESK. The V end lost 4 bases, the J end lost 2 bases, and 18 bases lay between the germline ends. Here the CDR3 DNA reads TGTGCCAGCAGCCCCCTTGGTAGAGGGGGGCCCTACAATGAGCAGTTCTTC. Translated: CASSPLGRGGPYNEQFF. Supplemented by reference TRBV14 and TRBJ2-1, the full variable domain reads EAGVTQFPSHSVIEKGQTVTLRCDPISGHDNLYWYRRVMGKEIKFLLHFVKESKQDESGMPNNRFLAERTGGTYSTLKVQPAELEDSGVYFCASSPLGRGGPYNEQFFGPGTRLTVL.

This sequence joins TRBV7-3 and TRBJ1-3, with a possible D match to TRBD1 (5 bases). There are 17 residues in the CDR3. Germline assignment: CDR1 SGHTA and CDR2 FQGTGA. V was trimmed by 1 base and J by 1 base, leaving 14 bases between them. The CDR3: CASSLNSGRASGNTIYF. The CDR3 DNA follows: TGTGCCAGCAGCTTAAATTCAGGCAGGGCGTCTGGAAACACCATATATTTT.

This clonotype was found many times. J is TRBJ2-7 and V is TRBV7-6; tentatively, D is TRBD1 (6 bases). V was trimmed by 5 bases and J by 5 bases, leaving 10 bases between them. The CDR3 is made up of 12 amino acids. Germline V gene lookup returns CDR1 SGHVS and CDR2 FNYEAQ. This CDR3 reads CASSAGTHEQYF. In nucleotides, the CDR3 is TGTGCCAGCAGCGCCGGGACACACGAGCAGTACTTC. Complete variable domain (other parts from reference TRBV7-6 and TRBJ2-7): GAGVSQSPRYKVTKRGQDVALRCDPISGHVSLYWYRQALGQGPEFLTYFNYEAQQDKSGLPNDRFSAERPEGSISTLTIQRTEQRDSAMYRCASSAGTHEQYFGPGTRLTVT.

Points on this clonotype: A much larger clone lies one base from this, so it may be a read error. The genes are TRBV7-2 and TRBJ2-7; D is perhaps TRBD1 (6 bases). The CDR3 length is 14 residues. Germline loops: CDR1 SGHTA, CDR2 FQGNSA. Written as DNA, the CDR3 is TGTGCCAGCAGCTTAGGTGGGACAAGTTACGAGCAGTGCTTC. Translation: CASSLGGTSYEQCF. The entire variable domain, with the rest obtained from reference TRBV7-2 and TRBJ2-7, is as follows: GAGVSQSPSNKVTEKGKDVELRCDPISGHTALYWYRQSLGQGLEFLIYFQGNSAPDKSGLPSDRFSAERTGGSVSTLTIQRTQQEDSAVYLCASSLGGTSYEQCFGPGTRLTVT.

Comment on this clonotype: Germline and junction disagree at one end, which may indicate a read error. The gene calls are TRBV12-3 or TRBV12-4 and TRBJ1-5; the D is unclear. The CDR3 is made up of 12 amino acids. The CDR3 here is CASGLFEQPQHF. CDR3 nucleotide sequence: TGTGCCAGCGGTTTATTTGAACAGCCCCAGCATTTT.

The chain has TRBV2 and TRBJ2-7; 12 bases map to TRBD2. The CDR3 runs to 14 residues. J gave up 7 bases and V 5 bases, and 6 bases lay outside the gene matches. Germline values: CDR1 SNHLY, CDR2 FYNNEI. The CDR3 reads CASSQTSGGWEQYF. The CDR3 bases are TGTGCCAGCAGTCAGACTAGCGGGGGTTGGGAGCAGTACTTC.

This clonotype was counted between two and nine times. The chain uses TRBV19 and TRBJ1-5; 10 bases are shared with TRBD1. The CDR3 spans 18 residues. V was clipped by 1 base and J by 2 bases; unmatched bases: 8. The germline V gene has CDR1 LNHDA and CDR2 SQIVND (reference sequence). The CDR3 protein is CASSIVGTGAFGNQPQHF. The CDR3 DNA sequence: TGTGCCAGTAGTATAGTAGGGACAGGGGCTTTCGGCAATCAGCCCCAGCATTTT.

This chain connects TRBV2 to TRBJ1-3; TRBD1 is a possible D gene (5 bases). The germline V gene has CDR1 SNHLY and CDR2 FYNNEI. This CDR3 spans 14 amino acids. V dropped 6 bases and J dropped 4 bases, with 13 bases sitting between them. CDR3 sequence reads: CASRQGVSGNTIYF. CDR3 bases: TGTGCCAGCAGGCAGGGAGTCTCCGGAAACACCATATATTTT.

The chain couples TRBV7-9 to TRBJ1-5, with 7 bases that match TRBD1. The V gene end was trimmed by 4 bases and the J gene end by 4 bases; junction bases not matched to a gene: 4. The CDR3 runs 14 residues. Germline values: CDR1 SEHNR, CDR2 FQNEAQ (reference sequence). The CDR3: CASSSRDRNQPQHF. The DNA for the CDR3 is TGTGCCAGCAGCTCCCGGGACAGAAATCAGCCCCAGCATTTT.

This clonotype was detected only a few times. The chain couples TRBV11-1 to TRBJ1-1; the D gene is possibly TRBD1 (5 bases). The CDR3 has 13 amino acids. Germline lookup yields CDR1 SGHAT and CDR2 FQDESV (reference sequence). V was shortened by 2 bases and J by 6 bases, with 10 bases between the two germline ends. CDR3 nucleotides: TGTGCCAGCAGCTTAACCTGGGGACCTGAAGCTTTCTTT. Translated, it gives CASSLTWGPEAFF.

This chain uses TRBV6-8 with TRBJ1-4, with 8 positions matching TRBD1. Germline V lookup: CDR1 MNHGY, CDR2 SAAAGT. This CDR3 is built from 17 residues. V trimming: 8 bases; J trimming: 8 bases; junction bases outside the gene matches: 19. The CDR3: CASQEYRPQGAGEKLFF. The CDR3 region has the DNA TGTGCCAGCCAAGAATATCGCCCGCAGGGGGCAGGCGAAAAACTGTTTTTT.

For the CDR3, the DNA is TGTGCCAGCAGACCCGGAGAGGGTTTCAATGAAAAACTGTTTTTT. Its translation: CASRPGEGFNEKLFF. The gene calls are TRBV12-3 or TRBV12-4 and TRBJ1-4; no definite D call. The CDR3 totals 15 residues. Between the trimmed V and J ends, which lost 6 bases and 5 bases, there was a span of 16 bases.

This clonotype was counted ten times or more. The chain employs TRBV28 and TRBJ2-2, with D possibly TRBD2 on 6 matching bases. V lost 1 base and J 3 bases, leaving 9 bases between the germline ends. Germline CDR1 MDHEN, CDR2 SYDVKM. The CDR3 totals 15 residues. For the CDR3, the DNA is TGTGCCAGCAGTTTATTGCGGGGAGACACCGGGGAGCTGTTTTTT. Residues: CASSLLRGDTGELFF.

This sequence joins TRBV12-3 or TRBV12-4 and TRBJ2-3; 8 bases align to TRBD1. This CDR3 spans 14 amino acids. J lost 3 bases, V lost 3 bases, and 2 bases had no gene match. In DNA, the CDR3 is TGTGCCAGCAGTTTCACAGGGGGTACAGATACGCAGTATTTT. Translating it yields CASSFTGGTDTQYF.

This sequence joins TRBV20-1 and TRBJ1-1; TRBD1 matches at 7 bases. The germline gives CDR1 DFQATT, CDR2 SNEGSKA (reference sequence). This CDR3 has 15 amino acids. The ends lost 3 bases at V and 3 bases at J; junction bases unmatched: 10. The CDR3 DNA reads as TGCAGTGCTAGGGGGGGACAGTTTTTGGACACTGAAGCTTTCTTT. This gives the protein CSARGGQFLDTEAFF.

This clonotype was recorded many times. The chain is built from TRBV9 and TRBJ1-1, with TRBD1 as a possible D gene (6 bases). Germline loops: CDR1 SGDLS, CDR2 YYNGEE. This CDR3 has 13 residues. V lost 5 bases to trimming and J lost 4 bases, with 12 bases between them. Here the CDR3 DNA reads TGTGCCAGCAGTACAGGGCTAAGCACTGAAGCTTTCTTT. It is translated as CASSTGLSTEAFF.

This clonotype showed up just a few times. This chain joins TRBV4-1 and TRBJ2-7, with TRBD1 matching over 9 bases. The CDR3 length is 14 residues. After removal of 4 bases from V and 3 bases from J, the junction contained 4 bases not matched to a gene. Germline V CDR1 and CDR2: MGHRA, YSYEKL. CDR3 amino acids: CASSLRDRDYEQYF. The CDR3, as DNA: TGCGCCAGCAGCCTTCGGGACAGGGACTACGAGCAGTACTTC.

This clonotype was observed many times. The CDR3 nucleotides are TGTGCCAGCAGTGGCGGTTTCGGAAACACCATATATTTT. Its protein product is CASSGGFGNTIYF. The chain couples TRBV12-3 or TRBV12-4 to TRBJ1-3, with unresolved D. This CDR3 is built from 13 residues. Trimming took 5 bases from V and 4 from J, leaving 9 bases between them.

This clonotype has ten or more counts. The chain carries TRBV6-5 and TRBJ1-2, with D possibly being TRBD1 (6 bases). Germline V gene data show CDR1 as MNHEY and CDR2 as SVGAGI. Trimming took 6 bases from V and 0 from J, leaving 14 bases between them. This CDR3 is built from 15 residues. Here the CDR3 reads CASRKTGTTNYGYTF. The CDR3 DNA reads as TGTGCCAGCAGGAAAACAGGGACCACTAACTATGGCTACACCTTC.

J is TRBJ2-7 and V is TRBV7-8, with D unresolved. V was clipped by 3 bases and J by 6 bases, with 18 bases between them. CDR1 is SGHVS, CDR2 FQNEAQ, per germline. This CDR3 contains 15 residues. The CDR3 loop reads CASSFPMGSGSEQYF. Here the CDR3 DNA reads TGTGCCAGCAGCTTCCCCATGGGCAGTGGTTCCGAGCAGTACTTC.

The chain has TRBV7-8 and TRBJ2-3; D not certain. The CDR3 is 13 amino acids. The V and J ends lost 6 bases and 3 bases respectively, with 10 bases between them. The germline CDR1 and CDR2 sequences are SGHVS and FQNEAQ. The CDR3 DNA sequence: TGTGCCAGCAGTTCAATGGTAACAGATACGCAGTATTTT. Protein product: CASSSMVTDTQYF. The variable domain in full, completed from reference TRBV7-8 and TRBJ2-3, reads GAGVSQSPRYKVAKRGQDVALRCDPISGHVSLFWYQQALGQGPEFLTYFQNEAQLDKSGLPSDRFFAERPEGSVSTLKIQRTQQEDSAVYLCASSSMVTDTQYFGPGTRLTVL.

The rearrangement uses TRBV2 and TRBJ1-1; D gene uncertain. The CDR3 spans 13 residues. Germline V gives CDR1 SNHLY, CDR2 FYNNEI. V shed 1 base and J shed 6 bases, with 9 bases lying between them. CDR3 in amino acids: CASSEENSPEAFF. In DNA form, the CDR3 reads TGTGCCAGCAGTGAAGAAAACAGCCCTGAAGCTTTCTTT.

This clonotype was counted many times. The chain combines TRBV24-1 with TRBJ2-1; D is ambiguous. Germline CDR1 and CDR2: KGHDR and SFDVKD. Trimming stripped 7 bases from V and 8 bases from J, with 11 bases between. The CDR3 consists of 12 residues. The CDR3 protein is CATSPLGHEQFF. The CDR3 nucleotides are TGTGCCACCAGCCCCTTAGGTCATGAGCAGTTCTTC.

V is TRBV6-5 and J is TRBJ2-5; weak D call: TRBD2 (6 bases). Germline lookup yields CDR1 MNHEY and CDR2 SVGAGI. With 4 bases removed from V and 7 bases from J, the gap between germline ends came to 13 bases. The CDR3 consists of 13 residues. The CDR3, as DNA: TGTGCCAGCAGTTTGGGCGGGGATTGGACCCAGTACTTC. Translation gives CASSLGGDWTQYF.

The gene calls are TRBV19 and TRBJ2-3; a possible D gene is TRBD2 (6 bases). CDR1 is LNHDA, CDR2 SQIVND, per germline (reference sequence). V was trimmed by 4 bases and J by 4 bases, leaving 12 bases between them. This CDR3 has 14 amino acids. The CDR3 here is CASSTLAMADTQYF. The CDR3 DNA sequence: TGTGCCAGTAGTACCCTAGCGATGGCAGATACGCAGTATTTT. Full variable domain (outside the CDR3, taken from reference TRBV19 and TRBJ2-3): DGGITQSPKYLFRKEGQNVTLSCEQNLNHDAMYWYRQDPGQGLRLIYYSQIVNDFQKGDIAEGYSVSREKKESFPLTVTSAQKNPTAFYLCASSTLAMADTQYFGPGTRLTVL.

This clonotype has just a few counts. The chain carries TRBV27 and TRBJ1-2; D not resolved. Germline CDR1 is MNHEY and CDR2 is SMNVEV (reference sequence). Trimming pared 1 base from V and 7 bases from J, leaving 10 bases between. The CDR3 covers 13 residues. The CDR3 loop reads CASSLWGLGGYTF. The CDR3 bases are TGTGCCAGCAGTTTATGGGGATTGGGTGGCTACACCTTC.

The V gene is TRBV27, the J gene TRBJ2-7; TRBD2 aligns across 11 bases. Germline lookup yields CDR1 MNHEY and CDR2 SMNVEV (reference sequence). V trimming: 3 bases; J trimming: 7 bases; junction bases outside the gene matches: 5. The CDR3 length is 14 residues. CDR3 region: CASSFSGGAWEQYF. CDR3 nucleotide sequence: TGTGCCAGCAGTTTTAGCGGGGGGGCGTGGGAGCAGTACTTC.

This clonotype was observed a handful of times. The rearrangement uses TRBV2 and TRBJ1-3; D unclear. The CDR3 totals 12 residues. The germline CDR1 and CDR2 sequences are SNHLY and FYNNEI. V dropped 6 bases and J dropped 7 bases, with 10 bases sitting between them. DNA of the CDR3: TGTGCCAGCAGCGAGTCGCAGAACACCATATATTTT. Encoded protein: CASSESQNTIYF. Using reference TRBV2 and TRBJ1-3 for the parts outside the CDR3, the full variable domain is EPEVTQTPSHQVTQMGQEVILRCVPISNHLYFYWYRQILGQKVEFLVSFYNNEISEKSEIFDDQFSVERPDGSNFTLKIRSTKLEDSAMYFCASSESQNTIYFGEGSWLTVV.

The rearrangement links TRBV7-9 to TRBJ2-1; D unresolved. The germline V gene encodes CDR1 SEHNR and CDR2 FQNEAQ (reference sequence). The V gene lost 5 bases and the J gene lost 5 bases, with 7 bases spanning the gap. The CDR3 extends over 12 amino acids. CDR3 protein: CASSLEHNEQFF. The CDR3 DNA reads TGTGCCAGCAGCCTCGAGCACAATGAGCAGTTCTTC.

This clonotype was recorded a few times. The chain has TRBV5-5 and TRBJ1-1; 8 bases line up with TRBD1. The CDR3 is made up of 14 amino acids. The germline CDR1 and CDR2 sequences are SGHKS and YYEKEE (reference sequence). V lost 2 bases, J lost 5 bases, and 5 bases stayed unmatched. The CDR3, as DNA: TGTGCCAGCAGCTTTCACAGGGGGGGAACTGAAGCTTTCTTT. This gives the protein CASSFHRGGTEAFF.

The chain joins TRBV6-1 to TRBJ2-3; D is unresolved. Trimming cost V 5 bases and J 4 bases, with 19 bases left between them. CDR1 is MNHNS, CDR2 SASEGT, per germline. The CDR3 runs 16 residues. CDR3 sequence: CASSYVSLSRADTQYF. Written as DNA, the CDR3 is TGTGCCAGCAGTTACGTAAGTCTTTCCAGAGCAGATACGCAGTATTTT.